These 16 T cell receptor beta chains were all obtained from the same sample, sequenced in a study of cytomegalovirus exposure and HLA in healthy donors. The PCR had 60 Vbeta and 13 Jbeta primers. This table comes from immunoSEQ multiplex PCR, and its TCRdb copy is limited to in-frame clones, with some not included. The profile shows roughly 120,000 clones, 81% of them singletons. Material: PBMCs. The receptors originated from a woman in her thirties or forties in good health and CMV-seronegative.

The chain couples TRBV4-1 to TRBJ2-3; 11 bases map to TRBD2. Germline CDR1 reads MGHRA; CDR2 reads YSYEKL. This CDR3 has 21 residues. V dropped 9 bases and J dropped 0; count of bases not matched to a gene: 23. The CDR3 DNA is TGCGCCAGTAAGATTTTCCTACCGGGACTAGCGGAACGAGGTAGCACAGATACGCAGTATTTT. Amino acids: CASKIFLPGLAERGSTDTQYF.

The chain is built from TRBV9 and TRBJ2-7, with a possible D match to TRBD1 (6 bases). CDR1 is SGDLS and CDR2 is YYNGEE in the germline V gene. The germline V and J ends were trimmed by 4 bases and 6 bases, with 17 bases remaining between them. CDR3 size: 14 residues. As DNA, the CDR3 is TGTGCCAGCAGCCCACAGGGAACCCCTCTCGAGCAGTACTTC. Amino acids: CASSPQGTPLEQYF.

V usage is TRBV11-3 and J usage is TRBJ2-2; maybe TRBD2 (5 bases). The V gene's germline CDR1 is SGHNT and CDR2 YENEEA. Trimming took 9 bases from V and 5 from J, leaving 16 bases between them. The CDR3 runs 14 residues. The CDR3 spells CASPGWEKTGELFF. The CDR3 region has the DNA TGTGCCAGTCCCGGGTGGGAGAAGACCGGGGAGCTGTTTTTT.

The chain joins TRBV7-6 to TRBJ2-1; tentatively, D is TRBD1 (6 bases). V was trimmed by 4 bases and J by 0 bases, leaving 25 bases between them. CDR3 length: 20 amino acids. Germline-derived CDR1 and CDR2 are SGHVS and FNYEAQ. The CDR3 loop reads CASSSFSGTNGISSYNEQFF. CDR3 DNA: TGTGCCAGCAGCTCTTTTTCCGGGACAAATGGCATAAGCTCCTACAATGAGCAGTTCTTC. Together with reference TRBV7-6 and TRBJ2-1, the CDR3 gives the full variable domain: GAGVSQSPRYKVTKRGQDVALRCDPISGHVSLYWYRQALGQGPEFLTYFNYEAQQDKSGLPNDRFSAERPEGSISTLTIQRTEQRDSAMYRCASSSFSGTNGISSYNEQFFGPGTRLTVL.

On this clone itself: Mismatch with germline at one junction end may stem from a read error. The chain uses TRBV5-6 and TRBJ1-2, with 8 bases that match TRBD1. The CDR3 spans 13 residues. Germline assignment: CDR1 SGHDT and CDR2 YYEEEE. DNA for the CDR3: TGTGCCAGCAGCACCACAGTGACAGGGGCGGTTCGCTTC. As protein: CASSTTVTGAVRF.

As concerns this clone: Other DNA sequences within the sample encode an identical CDR3. V and J are TRBV6-6 and TRBJ1-1, with D unclear. V lost 0 bases and J lost 3, with 5 bases in between. The CDR3 has 13 amino acids. Looked up from germline, CDR1 is MNHNY and CDR2 is SVGAGI (reference sequence). CDR3 amino acids: CASSYSRDTEAFF. The CDR3 DNA follows: TGTGCCAGCAGTTACTCCCGGGACACTGAAGCTTTCTTT.

The CDR3 region is CASSLRQVQGEQFF. CDR3 sequence (DNA): TGTGCCAGCAGTCTACGACAGGTTCAGGGTGAGCAGTTCTTC. The gene calls are TRBV6-5 and TRBJ2-1; the D gene is possibly TRBD1 (6 bases). This CDR3 comprises 14 residues. Germline V CDR1 and CDR2: MNHEY, SVGAGI. The V and J ends lost 5 bases and 9 bases respectively, with 17 bases between them.

The V and J genes are TRBV9 and TRBJ2-1, with a tentative D call TRBD1 (5 bases). The germline V and J ends were trimmed by 0 bases and 7 bases, with 14 bases remaining between them. The germline gives CDR1 SGDLS, CDR2 YYNGEE. This CDR3 is built from 15 residues. DNA for the CDR3: TGTGCCAGCAGCGTAGTGAGTCAGGGCGTTAATGAGCAGTTCTTC. Translated: CASSVVSQGVNEQFF.

About this clone: Different DNA sequences within this sample yield the same CDR3. V is TRBV4-1 and J is TRBJ1-2; D possibly corresponds to TRBD1 (5 bases). V lost 1 base to trimming and J lost 1 base, with 13 bases between them. From germline, CDR1 is MGHRA and CDR2 YSYEKL. The length of the CDR3 is 16 residues. This chain's CDR3 is CASSQAGTGSNYGYTF. CDR3 DNA sequence: TGCGCCAGCAGCCAAGCCGGGACTGGAAGTAACTATGGCTACACCTTC.

The chain links TRBV7-2 to TRBJ2-1; 9 bases align to TRBD2. Germline CDR1 is SGHTA and CDR2 is FQGNSA. This CDR3 spans 15 amino acids. After removal of 1 base from V and 7 bases from J, the junction contained 5 bases not matched to a gene. Here the CDR3 DNA reads TGTGCCAGCAGCTTAGATCTAGCGGGGATGAATGAGCAGTTCTTC. Protein sequence: CASSLDLAGMNEQFF.

The gene calls are TRBV19 and TRBJ1-5; 7 bases line up with TRBD1. From germline, CDR1 is LNHDA and CDR2 SQIVND (reference sequence). V shed 6 bases and J 4 bases; nucleotides not matched to a gene: 15. CDR3 size: 17 residues. The DNA of the CDR3 is TGTGCCAGTAGAAATCATCGGGAACAGGGGACAAATCAGCCCCAGCATTTT. It encodes CASRNHREQGTNQPQHF.

The rearrangement uses TRBV6-4 and TRBJ2-3, with TRBD2 matching over 10 bases. Germline-derived CDR1 and CDR2 are MRHNA and SNTAGT. The CDR3 has 16 residues. The J segment lost 0 bases and the V segment lost 0 bases, leaving 0 bases of the junction unmatched. CDR3 sequence reads: CASSDSTSGSTDTQYF. In DNA form, the CDR3 reads TGTGCCAGCAGTGACTCGACTAGCGGGAGCACAGATACGCAGTATTTT.

The chain links TRBV27 to TRBJ2-3, with no clear D. V lost 2 bases and J 4 bases, leaving 10 bases between the germline ends. Germline V lookup: CDR1 MNHEY, CDR2 SMNVEV (reference sequence). There are 14 residues in the CDR3. CDR3 loop: CASSLGVGSDTQYF. The CDR3 region has the DNA TGTGCCAGCAGTTTAGGAGTAGGCTCAGATACGCAGTATTTT.

The V call is TRBV2, the J call TRBJ2-7; the match to TRBD1 covers 7 bases. The trim removed 6 bases at V and 12 bases at J, leaving 8 bases unmatched. The length of the CDR3 is 11 residues. The germline gives CDR1 SNHLY, CDR2 FYNNEI. Here the CDR3 reads CASRETGETYF. CDR3 sequence (DNA): TGTGCCAGCAGGGAAACAGGGGAGACGTACTTC.

The table lists this clone with a few counts. CDR3 region: CASSSGQPDTQYF. In nucleotides, the CDR3 is TGTGCCAGCAGCTCAGGACAGCCAGATACGCAGTATTTT. V is TRBV11-3 and J is TRBJ2-3, with a tentative D call TRBD1 (6 bases). V dropped 4 bases and J dropped 4 bases, with 9 bases sitting between them. The CDR3 covers 13 residues. Germline CDR1 reads SGHNT; CDR2 reads YENEEA.

The chain is built from TRBV11-2 and TRBJ1-2, with unresolved D. CDR1 SGHAT and CDR2 FQNNGV come from the germline V gene. Trimming took 2 bases from V and 4 from J, leaving 26 bases between them. The CDR3 is made up of 19 amino acids. The CDR3 sequence is CASSLSGEEAGSFSYGYTF. The CDR3 nucleotides are TGTGCCAGCAGCTTATCGGGTGAGGAGGCAGGCAGTTTCTCCTATGGCTACACCTTC. The complete variable domain, with remaining parts taken from reference TRBV11-2 and TRBJ1-2, reads EAGVAQSPRYKIIEKRQSVAFWCNPISGHATLYWYQQILGQGPKLLIQFQNNGVVDDSQLPKDRFSAERLKGVDSTLKIQPAKLEDSAVYLCASSLSGEEAGSFSYGYTFGSGTRLTVV.